The 28 T cell receptor beta chains listed next were all sequenced from one sample in a study of glioma-infiltrating T cells after dendritic cell vaccination. Sample time point: after dendritic cell vaccination, including at tumor progression/relapse. Clones were sequenced by immunoSEQ multiplex PCR, and TCRdb holds only the in-frame ones, with some missing. Among fewer than 90,000 clones, around four fifths were seen once, and the ten largest hold under 7%. Here the sequenced sample was blood, taken after dendritic cell vaccination. The receptors here all came from a human donor with glioblastoma.

The rearrangement links TRBV19 to TRBJ1-6; 7 bases map to TRBD1. The V gene's germline CDR1 is LNHDA and CDR2 SQIVND (reference sequence). The junction had 7 bases not matched to a gene; V was cut back by 8 bases and J by 6 bases. The CDR3 loop spans 14 amino acids. The CDR3 protein is CASDLGGTNSPLHF. DNA for the CDR3: TGTGCCAGTGACCTAGGGGGCACTAATTCACCCCTCCACTTT. The full variable domain, completed using reference TRBV19 and TRBJ1-6, is DGGITQSPKYLFRKEGQNVTLSCEQNLNHDAMYWYRQDPGQGLRLIYYSQIVNDFQKGDIAEGYSVSREKKESFPLTVTSAQKNPTAFYLCASDLGGTNSPLHFGNGTRLTVT.

This clone was observed a single time. V is TRBV9 and J is TRBJ2-3; 15 bases are a match to TRBD2. CDR3 length: 15 residues. With V trimmed by 3 bases and J by 6 bases, 2 bases remained unmatched. Germline V gives CDR1 SGDLS, CDR2 YYNGEE. The CDR3 DNA reads TGTGCCAGCAGCGCGGGGACTAGCGGGGGGGATACGCAGTATTTT. This translates into CASSAGTSGGDTQYF.

The chain is built from TRBV29-1 and TRBJ1-4, with 9 bases lining up with TRBD1. Germline V CDR1 and CDR2: SQVTM, ANQGSEA. V was clipped by 5 bases and J by 9 bases; unmatched bases: 7. This CDR3 has 13 residues. The CDR3 bases are TGCAGCGTTTCCGGGACAGGGACTAAAAAACTGTTTTTT. Protein product: CSVSGTGTKKLFF.

In the case of this clone: Within the sample, other DNA sequences also encode this same CDR3. The chain recombines TRBV7-2 with TRBJ2-4; D is possibly TRBD1 (5 bases). V lost 1 base and J lost 0, with 10 bases in between. This CDR3 is 16 amino acids long. Germline V CDR1 and CDR2: SGHTA, FQGNSA. The CDR3 loop is CASSLGQLLAKNIQYF. The CDR3 nucleotides read TGTGCCAGCAGCTTAGGACAGTTACTAGCCAAAAACATTCAGTACTTC.

V gene TRBV5-1 combines with J gene TRBJ2-7; no firm D call. The V gene lost 1 base and the J gene lost 3 bases, with 5 bases spanning the gap. Germline V lookup: CDR1 SGHRS, CDR2 YFSETQ. There are 12 residues in the CDR3. The DNA of the CDR3 is TGCGCCAGCAGCTTGCCGGGCTACGAGCAGTACTTC. Amino acid sequence: CASSLPGYEQYF.

This clone was recorded a few times. J is TRBJ2-7 and V is TRBV9; 8 positions agree with TRBD2. The CDR3 is 15 residues long. The V and J ends lost 4 bases and 2 bases, in that order; junction bases with no gene match: 8. Per the germline V gene, CDR1 is SGDLS and CDR2 is YYNGEE. CDR3 protein: CASSPYSGGTYEQYF. DNA for the CDR3: TGTGCCAGCAGCCCTTACAGCGGGGGCACCTACGAGCAGTACTTC.

The chain links TRBV2 to TRBJ1-2, with TRBD1 matching over 8 bases. V was clipped by 6 bases and J by 6 bases; unmatched bases: 12. CDR3 length equals 15 residues. Germline V gene sequence: CDR1 SNHLY, CDR2 FYNNEI. In DNA, the CDR3 is TGTGCCAGCAGCGGGGAAGAGGGCAGGGGGCATGGCTACACCTTC. Its protein is CASSGEEGRGHGYTF. The entire variable domain, with the rest obtained from reference TRBV2 and TRBJ1-2, is as follows: EPEVTQTPSHQVTQMGQEVILRCVPISNHLYFYWYRQILGQKVEFLVSFYNNEISEKSEIFDDQFSVERPDGSNFTLKIRSTKLEDSAMYFCASSGEEGRGHGYTFGSGTRLTVV.

This chain joins TRBV5-6 and TRBJ1-6; 9 bases map to TRBD1. CDR1 and CDR2 from the germline V gene are SGHDT and YYEEEE. The J segment lost 10 bases and the V segment lost 3 bases, leaving 5 bases of the junction unmatched. CDR3 length: 14 amino acids. CDR3 residues: CASSSGTGNSPLHF. The CDR3 DNA is TGTGCCAGCAGCTCTGGGACAGGGAACTCACCCCTCCACTTT.

This chain joins TRBV27 and TRBJ2-2, with TRBD1 identical over 7 bases. The CDR3 runs 16 residues. V dropped 5 bases and J dropped 2; count of bases not matched to a gene: 8. Germline values: CDR1 MNHEY, CDR2 SMNVEV (reference sequence). CDR3 loop: CASSAIGTVNTGELFF. The CDR3 DNA is TGTGCCAGCAGTGCCATCGGGACAGTCAACACCGGGGAGCTGTTTTTT.

The V gene is TRBV5-6, the J gene TRBJ2-5, with TRBD1 matching over 7 bases. The CDR3 runs 14 residues. V trimming: 3 bases; J trimming: 1 base; junction bases outside the gene matches: 3. Germline assignment: CDR1 SGHDT and CDR2 YYEEEE. The CDR3, as DNA: TGTGCCAGCAGCTATGGGACAGCCCAAGAGACCCAGTACTTC. Encoded protein: CASSYGTAQETQYF.

This chain connects TRBV18 to TRBJ1-2; D is uncertain. The CDR3 is 18 amino acids. The germline gives CDR1 KGHSH, CDR2 LQKENI. The V and J ends lost 4 bases and 5 bases respectively, with 26 bases between them. Here the CDR3 reads CASSLSPQPGSLPYGYTF. CDR3 sequence (DNA): TGTGCCAGCTCACTCAGCCCCCAACCGGGTTCCCTTCCTTATGGCTACACCTTC.

This clone is a singleton in its sample. The V gene is TRBV19, the J gene TRBJ2-2, with 8 bases matching TRBD1. V was pared by 6 bases and J by 4 bases, with 10 bases of the junction left unmatched. CDR3 size: 16 residues. Looked up from germline, CDR1 is LNHDA and CDR2 is SQIVND (reference sequence). CDR3 in amino acids: CASSKQTGEFTGELFF. The CDR3 DNA sequence: TGTGCCAGTAGCAAGCAGACAGGGGAATTCACCGGGGAGCTGTTTTTT.

The chain has TRBV18 and TRBJ2-3, with 10 bases matching TRBD1. There are 15 residues in the CDR3. Trimming took 3 bases from V and 3 from J; bases not matched to a gene: 3. CDR1 and CDR2 from the germline V gene are KGHSH and LQKENI. CDR3 protein: CASSPGTGATDTQYF. In DNA form, the CDR3 reads TGTGCCAGCTCACCTGGGACAGGGGCGACAGATACGCAGTATTTT. The whole variable domain, remainder taken from reference TRBV18 and TRBJ2-3, is NAGVMQNPRHLVRRRGQEARLRCSPMKGHSHVYWYRQLPEEGLKFMVYLQKENIIDESGMPKERFSAEFPKEGPSILRIQQVVRGDSAAYFCASSPGTGATDTQYFGPGTRLTVL.

This clone was counted a single time. The rearrangement joins TRBV7-8 to TRBJ1-1; 7 bases agree with TRBD1. CDR3 size: 16 residues. V shed 5 bases, J shed 3 bases, and the junction held 12 bases outside the gene matches. CDR1 is SGHVS and CDR2 is FQNEAQ in the germline V gene. Here the CDR3 reads CASSPPTTGRDTEAFF. CDR3 coding DNA: TGTGCCAGCAGCCCGCCAACGACAGGGCGGGACACTGAAGCTTTCTTT.

The chain uses TRBV16 and TRBJ2-7; 7 bases agree with TRBD1. CDR1 KGHSY and CDR2 FQNENV come from the germline V gene. J was trimmed by 4 bases and V by 2 bases; bases with no gene match: 14. The CDR3 has 17 amino acids. DNA of the CDR3: TGTGCCAGCAGCCAAATTAGGAAGGGGGCAGGGCGGTACGAGCAGTACTTC. Translation gives CASSQIRKGAGRYEQYF.

CDR3 nucleotides: TGTGCCAGCAGTGAGACAGGAAATGAGCAGTTCTTC. Protein: CASSETGNEQFF. The chain carries TRBV2 and TRBJ2-1; D might be TRBD1 (6 bases). The CDR3 runs to 12 residues. V lost 3 bases to trimming and J lost 7 bases, with 7 bases between them. Germline CDR1 is SNHLY and CDR2 is FYNNEI.

This clone appeared a single time. CDR3 region: CASSILTVRQPQHF. The CDR3 DNA reads as TGTGCCAGTAGTATTTTGACAGTTCGTCAGCCCCAGCATTTT. The chain carries TRBV19 and TRBJ1-5; possibly TRBD1 for D (5 bases). Germline V gene lookup returns CDR1 LNHDA and CDR2 SQIVND (reference sequence). The CDR3 loop spans 14 amino acids. Trimming cost V 3 bases and J 6 bases, with 12 bases left between them.

The chain combines TRBV29-1 with TRBJ1-1, with D perhaps matching TRBD1 (5 bases). The CDR3 extends over 15 amino acids. The germline V gene encodes CDR1 SQVTM and CDR2 ANQGSEA. The ends were cut back, 4 bases at V and 4 bases at J, with 19 bases in the middle. DNA for the CDR3: TGCAGCGTTGGAGCCACTAGCAGGGCTACCACTGAAGCTTTCTTT. Translation: CSVGATSRATTEAFF. Using reference TRBV29-1 and TRBJ1-1 for the parts outside the CDR3, the full variable domain is SAVISQKPSRDICQRGTSLTIQCQVDSQVTMMFWYRQQPGQSLTLIATANQGSEATYESGFVIDKFPISRPNLTFSTLTVSNMSPEDSSIYLCSVGATSRATTEAFFGQGTRLTVV.

The rearrangement uses TRBV5-4 and TRBJ2-1; 12 bases are shared with TRBD2. The CDR3 has 16 residues. Germline CDR1 is SGHNT and CDR2 is YYREEE (reference sequence). J lost 8 bases, V lost 2 bases, and 8 bases had no gene match. CDR3 nucleotide sequence: TGTGCCAGCAGCTTCCCGGGGGCTAGCGGGGGGGATGAGCAGTTCTTC. This gives the protein CASSFPGASGGDEQFF.

This chain joins TRBV2 and TRBJ1-5, with a tentative D call TRBD1 (6 bases). This CDR3 comprises 17 residues. V was trimmed by 4 bases and J by 8 bases, leaving 24 bases between them. CDR1 is SNHLY and CDR2 is FYNNEI in the germline V gene. The CDR3 loop is CASSGRDKEALQEPQHF. The CDR3 DNA reads TGTGCCAGCAGTGGCCGGGACAAGGAGGCCCTACAGGAGCCCCAGCATTTT. The variable domain in full, with the rest retrieved from reference TRBV2 and TRBJ1-5, is EPEVTQTPSHQVTQMGQEVILRCVPISNHLYFYWYRQILGQKVEFLVSFYNNEISEKSEIFDDQFSVERPDGSNFTLKIRSTKLEDSAMYFCASSGRDKEALQEPQHFGDGTRLSIL.

This clone has just a few counts. The chain recombines TRBV6-5 with TRBJ2-7; D is undetermined. V lost 7 bases, J lost 2 bases, and 15 bases lay in between. The CDR3 loop spans 14 amino acids. Germline V lookup: CDR1 MNHEY, CDR2 SVGAGI. CDR3 bases: TGTGCCAGCAACCCCGGCATAACTACCTACGAGCAGTACTTC. Protein sequence: CASNPGITTYEQYF.

The J gene is TRBJ2-3, the V gene TRBV18, with D unclear. V was cut by 5 bases and J by 2 bases, with 11 bases left in between. Germline V gene sequence: CDR1 KGHSH, CDR2 LQKENI. The CDR3 is made up of 14 amino acids. CDR3 DNA sequence: TGTGCCAGCTCATCCTCAGACAACACAGATACGCAGTATTTT. It yields the protein CASSSSDNTDTQYF.

Many counts were recorded for this clone. The chain employs TRBV7-8 and TRBJ2-7, with D possibly matching TRBD1 (5 bases). The V gene lost 5 bases and the J gene lost 5 bases, with 19 bases spanning the gap. The CDR3 sequence is 15 residues long. Germline V gene data show CDR1 as SGHVS and CDR2 as FQNEAQ. CDR3 loop: CASSPRFQGEDEQYF. CDR3 bases: TGTGCCAGCAGCCCCCGTTTCCAGGGTGAAGACGAGCAGTACTTC.

The V gene is TRBV11-2, the J gene TRBJ2-1; no reliable D call. Germline values: CDR1 SGHAT, CDR2 FQNNGV. Trimming pared 3 bases from V and 0 bases from J, leaving 12 bases between. The CDR3 extends over 16 amino acids. This CDR3 is CASSFNGPGSYNEQFF. The CDR3 DNA sequence: TGTGCCAGCAGCTTTAATGGTCCGGGCTCCTACAATGAGCAGTTCTTC.

This chain connects TRBV4-1 to TRBJ1-2; 7 positions agree with TRBD1. The ends lost 1 base at V and 4 bases at J; junction bases unmatched: 3. The CDR3 runs to 14 residues. Per germline, CDR1 MGHRA and CDR2 YSYEKL. The CDR3 loop reads CASSQGTGAYGYTF. The CDR3, as DNA: TGCGCCAGCAGCCAAGGAACAGGGGCCTATGGCTACACCTTC.

The chain combines TRBV4-1 with TRBJ1-5, with D maybe TRBD1 (5 bases). Trimming removed 0 bases at V and 4 bases at J, with 16 bases between. This CDR3 has 17 residues. Germline V gene data show CDR1 as MGHRA and CDR2 as YSYEKL. CDR3 in DNA: TGCGCCAGCAGCCAAGAGGTCCCGGGGGGAAAAAATCAGCCCCAGCATTTT. Translation: CASSQEVPGGKNQPQHF.

The V call is TRBV27, the J call TRBJ2-7, with D possibly being TRBD1 (6 bases). From germline, CDR1 is MNHEY and CDR2 SMNVEV (reference sequence). V dropped 6 bases and J dropped 8 bases, with 11 bases sitting between them. The CDR3 spans 11 residues. The CDR3 loop reads CASSRGGQQYF. CDR3 DNA sequence: TGTGCCAGCAGCCGAGGGGGACAGCAGTACTTC.

This rearrangement joins TRBV15 to TRBJ1-1; TRBD1 is a possible D gene (6 bases). Germline V gene sequence: CDR1 LNHNV, CDR2 YYDKDF (reference sequence). CDR3 length equals 15 residues. The V and J ends lost 2 bases and 4 bases respectively, with 14 bases between them. The CDR3 loop reads CATSRPKGEATEAFF. CDR3 DNA: TGTGCCACCAGCAGACCCAAGGGGGAAGCCACTGAAGCTTTCTTT.